This T cell receptor (beta chain) was profiled in a study of shared clonotypes between healthy human individuals. The CDR3 loop spans 14 amino acids. In germline, CDR1 is MGHRA, CDR2 YSYEKL. Trimming shortened V by 0 bases and J by 4 bases, and 7 bases separated the two germline ends. In the case of this clone: Other DNA sequences from this sample encode an identical CDR3 as well.

The protocol was immunoSEQ multiplex PCR, while the TCRdb copy is restricted to in-frame clones and leaves out a portion. The sample has about 2,200,000 clones; 90% to 95% are singletons. As defined, naive CD8 cells were CD45RO-negative and positively selected for CCR7, with terminally differentiated effector memory CD45RA+ cells excluded. The chain employs TRBV4-1 and TRBJ2-1, with unresolved D. Input material: naive CD8+ T cells from PBMCs. The sequence was collected from a man aged 18 to 30 in good health. Some clones in this sample may be carry-over from other donors' samples. The CDR3 reads CASSQEPSYNEQFF. The CDR3, as DNA: TGCGCCAGCAGCCAAGAACCCTCATACAATGAGCAGTTCTTC.